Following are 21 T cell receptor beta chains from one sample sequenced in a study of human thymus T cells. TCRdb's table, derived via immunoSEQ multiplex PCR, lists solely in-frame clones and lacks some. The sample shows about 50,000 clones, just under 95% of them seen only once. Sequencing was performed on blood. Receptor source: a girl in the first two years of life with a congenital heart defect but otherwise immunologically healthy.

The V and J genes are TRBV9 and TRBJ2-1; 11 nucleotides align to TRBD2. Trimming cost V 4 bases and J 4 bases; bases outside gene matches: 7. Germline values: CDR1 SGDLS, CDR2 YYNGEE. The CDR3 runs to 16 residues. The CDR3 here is CASSPRGLAEYNEQFF. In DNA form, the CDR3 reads TGTGCCAGCAGCCCCCGGGGACTAGCGGAATACAATGAGCAGTTCTTC.

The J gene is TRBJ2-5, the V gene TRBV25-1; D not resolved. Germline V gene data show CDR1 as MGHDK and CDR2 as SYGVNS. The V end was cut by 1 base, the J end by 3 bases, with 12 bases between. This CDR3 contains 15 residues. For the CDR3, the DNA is TGTGCCAGCAGTGAATTGGGGTGGGCTGAAGAGACCCAGTACTTC. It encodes CASSELGWAEETQYF.

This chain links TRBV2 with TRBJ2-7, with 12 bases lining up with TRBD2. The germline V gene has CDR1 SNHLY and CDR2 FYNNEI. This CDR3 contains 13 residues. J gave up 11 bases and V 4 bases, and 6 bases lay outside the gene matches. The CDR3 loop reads CASSGMTSGGKYF. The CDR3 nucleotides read TGTGCCAGCAGTGGGATGACTAGCGGGGGAAAGTACTTC. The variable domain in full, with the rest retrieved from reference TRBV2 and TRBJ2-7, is EPEVTQTPSHQVTQMGQEVILRCVPISNHLYFYWYRQILGQKVEFLVSFYNNEISEKSEIFDDQFSVERPDGSNFTLKIRSTKLEDSAMYFCASSGMTSGGKYFGPGTRLTVT.

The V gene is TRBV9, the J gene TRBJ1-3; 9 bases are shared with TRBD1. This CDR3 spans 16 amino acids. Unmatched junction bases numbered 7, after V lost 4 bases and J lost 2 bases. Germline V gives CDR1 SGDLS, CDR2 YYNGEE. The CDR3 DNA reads TGTGCCAGCAGCTTAAACAGGGGGCTTCCTGGAAACACCATATATTTT. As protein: CASSLNRGLPGNTIYF.

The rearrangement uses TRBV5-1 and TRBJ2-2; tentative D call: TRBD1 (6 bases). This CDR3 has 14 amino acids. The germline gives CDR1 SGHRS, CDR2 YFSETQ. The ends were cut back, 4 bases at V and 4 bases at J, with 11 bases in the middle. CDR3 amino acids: CASSLGQTTGELFF. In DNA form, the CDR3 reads TGCGCCAGCAGCCTAGGACAGACCACCGGGGAGCTGTTTTTT.

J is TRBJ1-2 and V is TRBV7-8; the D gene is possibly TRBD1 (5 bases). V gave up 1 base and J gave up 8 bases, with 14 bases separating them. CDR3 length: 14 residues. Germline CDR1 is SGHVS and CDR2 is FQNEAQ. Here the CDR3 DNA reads TGTGCCAGCAGCTTAGGACGGGAAAAGGGGGGCTACACCTTC. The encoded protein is CASSLGREKGGYTF.

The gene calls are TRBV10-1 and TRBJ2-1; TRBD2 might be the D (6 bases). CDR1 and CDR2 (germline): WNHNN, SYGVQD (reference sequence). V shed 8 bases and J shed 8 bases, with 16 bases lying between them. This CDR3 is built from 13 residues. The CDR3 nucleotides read TGCGCCAGCTTAGCGGTTGCTCGTGATGAGCAGTTCTTC. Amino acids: CASLAVARDEQFF.

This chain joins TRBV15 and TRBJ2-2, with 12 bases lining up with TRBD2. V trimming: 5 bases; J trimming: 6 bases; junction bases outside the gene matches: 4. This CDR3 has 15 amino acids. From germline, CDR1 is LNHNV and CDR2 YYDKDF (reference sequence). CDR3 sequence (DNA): TGTGCCACCAGCCCGGGACTAGCGGGCTCCGGGGAGCTGTTTTTT. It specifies CATSPGLAGSGELFF.

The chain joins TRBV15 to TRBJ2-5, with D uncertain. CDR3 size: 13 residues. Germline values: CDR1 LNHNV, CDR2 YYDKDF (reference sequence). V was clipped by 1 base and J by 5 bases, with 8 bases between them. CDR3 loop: CATSRAEGETQYF. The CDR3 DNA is TGTGCCACCAGCAGAGCGGAAGGGGAGACCCAGTACTTC.

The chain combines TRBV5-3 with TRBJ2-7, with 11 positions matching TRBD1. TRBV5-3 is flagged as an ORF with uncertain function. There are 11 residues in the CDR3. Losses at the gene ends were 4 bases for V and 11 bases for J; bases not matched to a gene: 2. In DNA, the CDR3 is TGTGCCAGAAGCAGGGGACAGGGGGAGTACTTC. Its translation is CARSRGQGEYF.

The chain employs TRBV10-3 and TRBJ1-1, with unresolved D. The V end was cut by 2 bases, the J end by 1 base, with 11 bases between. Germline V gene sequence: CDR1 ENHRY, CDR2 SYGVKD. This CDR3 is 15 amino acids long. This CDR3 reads CAISEVEMGNTEAFF. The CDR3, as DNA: TGTGCCATCAGTGAGGTCGAGATGGGGAACACTGAAGCTTTCTTT.

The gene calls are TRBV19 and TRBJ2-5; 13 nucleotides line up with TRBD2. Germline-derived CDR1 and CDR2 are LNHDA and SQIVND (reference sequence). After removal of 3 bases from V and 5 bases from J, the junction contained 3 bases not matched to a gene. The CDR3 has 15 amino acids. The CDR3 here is CASSMTSGRWETQYF. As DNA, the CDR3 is TGTGCCAGTAGTATGACTAGCGGGAGGTGGGAGACCCAGTACTTC.

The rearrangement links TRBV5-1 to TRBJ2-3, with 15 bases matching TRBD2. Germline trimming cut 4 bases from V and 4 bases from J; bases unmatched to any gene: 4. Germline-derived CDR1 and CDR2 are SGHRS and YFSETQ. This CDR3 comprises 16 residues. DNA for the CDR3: TGCGCCAGCAGCGTGGGACTAGCGGGAGGCGCAGATACGCAGTATTTT. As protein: CASSVGLAGGADTQYF.

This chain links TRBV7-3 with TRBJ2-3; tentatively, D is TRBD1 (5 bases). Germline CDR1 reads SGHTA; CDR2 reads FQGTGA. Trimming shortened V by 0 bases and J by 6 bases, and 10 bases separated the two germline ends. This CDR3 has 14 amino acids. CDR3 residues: CASSLTPGLDTQYF. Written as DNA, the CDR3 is TGTGCCAGCAGCTTAACGCCAGGGTTGGATACGCAGTATTTT.

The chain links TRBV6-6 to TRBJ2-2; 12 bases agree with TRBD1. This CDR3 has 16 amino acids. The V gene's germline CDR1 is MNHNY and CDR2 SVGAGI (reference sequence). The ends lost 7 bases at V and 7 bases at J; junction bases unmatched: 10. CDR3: CASTHRDRGPGGELFF. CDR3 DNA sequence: TGTGCCAGCACCCACCGGGACAGGGGGCCGGGCGGGGAGCTGTTTTTT.

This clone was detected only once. The CDR3 spells CASSRGQGVGTGELFF. CDR3 nucleotide sequence: TGTGCCAGCAGCAGAGGACAGGGGGTAGGCACCGGGGAGCTGTTTTTT. This chain links TRBV7-6 with TRBJ2-2, with 10 bases lining up with TRBD1. Germline V CDR1 and CDR2: SGHVS, FNYEAQ. V was pared by 5 bases and J by 4 bases, with 7 bases of the junction left unmatched. The length of the CDR3 is 16 residues.

CDR3 protein: CASTGLAGGEYF. As DNA, the CDR3 is TGTGCCTCCACGGGACTAGCGGGAGGAGAGTATTTT. This chain joins TRBV30 and TRBJ2-3; TRBD2 matches at 15 bases. The junction had 6 bases not matched to a gene; V was cut back by 7 bases and J by 13 bases. This CDR3 contains 12 residues. The germline V gene has CDR1 GTSNPN and CDR2 SVGIG (reference sequence).

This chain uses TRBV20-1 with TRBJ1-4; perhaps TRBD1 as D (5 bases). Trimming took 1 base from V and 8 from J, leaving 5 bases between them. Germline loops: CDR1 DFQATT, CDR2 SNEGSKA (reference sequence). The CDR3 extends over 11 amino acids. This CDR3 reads CSARAGEKLFF. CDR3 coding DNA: TGCAGTGCTAGAGCAGGGGAAAAACTGTTTTTT.

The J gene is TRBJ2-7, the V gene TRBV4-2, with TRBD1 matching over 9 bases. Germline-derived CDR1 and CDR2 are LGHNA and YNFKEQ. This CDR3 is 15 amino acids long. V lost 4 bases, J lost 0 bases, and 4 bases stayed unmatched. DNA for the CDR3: TGTGCCAGCAGCCTTCGACAGGGGGTCTCCTACGAGCAGTACTTC. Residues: CASSLRQGVSYEQYF.

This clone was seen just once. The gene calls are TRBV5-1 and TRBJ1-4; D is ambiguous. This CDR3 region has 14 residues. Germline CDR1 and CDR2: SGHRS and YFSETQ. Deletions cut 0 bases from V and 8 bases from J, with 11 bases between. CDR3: CASSLVSPREKLFF. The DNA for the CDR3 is TGCGCCAGCAGCTTGGTCAGCCCTAGGGAAAAACTGTTTTTT.

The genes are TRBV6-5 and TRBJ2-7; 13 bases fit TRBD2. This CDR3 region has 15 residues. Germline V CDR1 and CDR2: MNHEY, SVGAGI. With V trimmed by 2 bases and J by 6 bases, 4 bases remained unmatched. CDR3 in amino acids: CASSYRLAGGGEQYF. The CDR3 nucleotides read TGTGCCAGCAGTTACCGACTAGCGGGAGGAGGCGAGCAGTACTTC.